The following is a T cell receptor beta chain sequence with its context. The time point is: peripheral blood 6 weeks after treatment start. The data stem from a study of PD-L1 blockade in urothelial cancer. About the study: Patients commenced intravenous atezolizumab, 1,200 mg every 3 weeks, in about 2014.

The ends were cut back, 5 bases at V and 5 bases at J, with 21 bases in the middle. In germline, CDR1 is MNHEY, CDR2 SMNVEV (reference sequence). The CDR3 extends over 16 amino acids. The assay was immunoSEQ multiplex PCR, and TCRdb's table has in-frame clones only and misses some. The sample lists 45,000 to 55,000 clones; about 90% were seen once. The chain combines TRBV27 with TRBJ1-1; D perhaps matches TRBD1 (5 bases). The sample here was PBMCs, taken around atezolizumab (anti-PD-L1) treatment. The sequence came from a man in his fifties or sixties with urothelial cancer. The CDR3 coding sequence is TGTGCCAGCAGTCATTATCGTTCAGGGAGGGTGACTGAAGCTTTCTTT. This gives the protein CASSHYRSGRVTEAFF.